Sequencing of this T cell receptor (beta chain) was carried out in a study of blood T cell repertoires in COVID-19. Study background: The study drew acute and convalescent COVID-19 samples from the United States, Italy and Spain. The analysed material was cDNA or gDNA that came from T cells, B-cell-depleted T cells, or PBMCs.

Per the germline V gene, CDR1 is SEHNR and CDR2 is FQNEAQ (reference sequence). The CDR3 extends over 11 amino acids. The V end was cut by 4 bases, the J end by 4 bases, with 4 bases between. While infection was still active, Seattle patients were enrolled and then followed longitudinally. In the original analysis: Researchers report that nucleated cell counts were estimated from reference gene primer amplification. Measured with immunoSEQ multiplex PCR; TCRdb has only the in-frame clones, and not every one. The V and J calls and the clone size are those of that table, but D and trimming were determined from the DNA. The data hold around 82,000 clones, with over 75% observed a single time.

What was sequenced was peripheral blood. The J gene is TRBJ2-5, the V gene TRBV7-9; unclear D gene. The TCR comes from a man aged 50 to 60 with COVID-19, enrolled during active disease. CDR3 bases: TGTGCCAGCAGCTCGGGAGAGACCCAGTACTTC. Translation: CASSSGETQYF.